The clone carrying this T cell receptor (beta chain) was found once. The entry originates in a study of Ad26.COV2.S vaccination and SARS-CoV-2 variants. Clones were read by immunoSEQ multiplex PCR, and TCRdb kept only the in-frame ones, dropping some. The repertoire holds 300,000 to 400,000 clones, with about 92% as singletons. The source of this sequence is a human donor who had recovered from COVID-19. The specimen was peripheral blood, collected after recovery from COVID-19.

CDR3 sequence reads: CASSSTGNPAALHF. CDR3 coding DNA: TGTGCCAGCAGCTCGACAGGGAACCCGGCGGCCCTCCACTTT. V gene TRBV7-2 combines with J gene TRBJ1-6; 7 positions agree with TRBD1. The V segment lost 4 bases and the J segment 14 bases; nucleotides outside the gene matches: 11. Germline values: CDR1 SGHTA, CDR2 FQGNSA. The CDR3 is made up of 14 amino acids.